This T cell receptor beta chain comes out of a study of long-term antiretroviral therapy in people with HIV. Version v3.0 of the immunoSEQ assay was performed at survey level. This table comes from immunoSEQ multiplex PCR, and its TCRdb copy is limited to in-frame clones, with some not included. The sample lists about 24,000 clones, approximately 90% occurring once. The content of samples before DNA extraction was roughly 1-10 million cryopreserved PBMC. The CDR3 is made up of 13 amino acids. Losses at the gene ends were 5 bases for V and 3 bases for J; bases not matched to a gene: 4. Looked up from germline, CDR1 is MNHEY and CDR2 is SVGAGI.

This sequence joins TRBV6-5 and TRBJ2-7; 7 bases align to TRBD1. Source: unsorted PBMCs, taken 1.8 years before starting antiretroviral therapy. This TCR came from a man aged 50-60 years with HIV. The CDR3 region is CASSIYRGYEQYF. As DNA, the CDR3 is TGTGCCAGCAGTATTTACAGGGGCTACGAGCAGTACTTC.